The rows below give T cell receptor beta chains drawn from one sample of a study of cytomegalovirus exposure and HLA in healthy donors. The assay was immunoSEQ multiplex PCR, and TCRdb's table has in-frame clones only and misses some. In total, the table holds just over 150,000 clones. The sequencing sample was made of PBMCs. The receptors were gathered from a woman in her sixties or seventies in good health and CMV-seronegative. Both conserved end residues are part of each CDR3. Fields, in order: D gene, V gene, J gene, CDR3 DNA, CDR3 protein. A D gene is named only where the DNA matches it firmly.

TRBD2	TRBV5-8	TRBJ2-3	TGTGCCAGCAGCTCCGGACTAGTGGGTAGTCCAGATACGCAGTATTTT	CASSSGLVGSPDTQYF
NA	TRBV5-3	TRBJ2-6	TGTGCCAGAAGGGCGGGAAGACGATTCTCTGGGGCCAACGTCCTGACTTTC	CARRAGRRFSGANVLTF
TRBD1	TRBV10-3	TRBJ2-2	TGTGCCATCAGCACATCGACGGGACAGGGGGCCGGGGAGCTGTTTTTT	CAISTSTGQGAGELFF
NA	TRBV5-1	TRBJ2-1	TGCGCCAGCAGCTTCCGCCTAGAGGGTGAGCAGTTCTTC	CASSFRLEGEQFF
NA	TRBV14	TRBJ1-2	TGTGCCAGCAGCCAAGCGTTAGGAGCTAGCTATGGCTACACCTTC	CASSQALGASYGYTF
TRBD1	TRBV5-4	TRBJ2-1	TGCGCCAGCAGCTTGGATCTACAGGGGGCAACGAATGAGCAGTTCTTC	CASSLDLQGATNEQFF
NA	TRBV19	TRBJ2-6	TGTGCCAGTCACTACTCTGGGGCCAACGTCCTGACTTTC	CASHYSGANVLTF
TRBD1	TRBV6-1	TRBJ2-2	TGTGCCAGCAGTGATGACAGGGGGCGAATAATCGGGGAGCTGTTTTTT	CASSDDRGRIIGELFF
TRBD1	TRBV11-2	TRBJ1-2	TGTGCCAGCAGCTTTGGGACAGGGGGAAACTATGGCTACACCTTC	CASSFGTGGNYGYTF
NA	TRBV25-1	TRBJ1-1	TGTGCCAGCAGTCCGGGGTTCACTGAAGCTTTCTTT	CASSPGFTEAFF
TRBD1	TRBV11-1	TRBJ2-1	TGTGCCAGCAGCCTGACAGGGGAAGGACAGTTCTTC	CASSLTGEGQFF
NA	TRBV10-1	TRBJ1-6	TGCGCCAGCAGTGGTCCCTGGAGGTCACCCCTCCACTTT	CASSGPWRSPLHF
TRBD1	TRBV2	TRBJ2-3	TGTGCCAGCGGCCCCCCCCGACAGGGGCCACGGGCAGATACGCAGTATTTT	CASGPPRQGPRADTQYF
TRBD2	TRBV5-1	TRBJ2-3	TGCGCCAGCAGCTTGGGGACTAGCGGGGTAGATACGCAGTATTTT	CASSLGTSGVDTQYF
TRBD1	TRBV30	TRBJ1-1	TGTGCCTGGACCCCCGGGACAGCTGAAGCTTTCTTT	CAWTPGTAEAFF
TRBD1	TRBV27	TRBJ1-2	TGTGCCAGCAGCCTATCCCGGGACAGGGGGTTAAGGGGCTACACCTTC	CASSLSRDRGLRGYTF
TRBD1	TRBV29-1	TRBJ2-1	TGCAGCGTTGAAAGGACAGGGGACTCTCACAATGAGCAGTTCTTC	CSVERTGDSHNEQFF
NA	TRBV5-4	TRBJ2-3	TGTGCCAGCAGCTTTGGCCGGGTCCGGAGCACAGATACGCAGTATTTT	CASSFGRVRSTDTQYF
TRBD2	TRBV7-9	TRBJ2-7	TGTGCCAGCAGCCGACTAGCGGGGGGGAGCTCCTACGAGCAGTACTTC	CASSRLAGGSSYEQYF
NA	TRBV19	TRBJ1-2	TGTGCCAGTAGTACCAGGGTTGTAGACTATGGCTACACCTTC	CASSTRVVDYGYTF
NA	TRBV5-5	TRBJ1-1	TGTGCCAGCAGCAGGAAAGGGGGGGAAACTGAAGCTTTCTTT	CASSRKGGETEAFF
NA	TRBV19	TRBJ2-3	TGTGCCAGTAGTATAGGGGGAGGCACAGATACGCAGTATTTT	CASSIGGGTDTQYF
NA	TRBV2	TRBJ1-4	TGTGCCAGCAGTGGCCTCGGAGCCATTAATGAAAAACTGTTTTTT	CASSGLGAINEKLFF
NA	TRBV25-1	TRBJ2-7	TGTGCCAGCAGTGAACTTGGGCGGGATACTACCTACGAGCAGTACTTC	CASSELGRDTTYEQYF
TRBD1	TRBV14	TRBJ2-2	TGTGCCAGCAGCCAGCCACAGGGGACAAACACCGGGGAGCTGTTTTTT	CASSQPQGTNTGELFF
NA	TRBV6-5	TRBJ1-4	TGTGCCAGCAGAAGACAGAAAGAAAAACTGTTTTTT	CASRRQKEKLFF
TRBD1	TRBV14	TRBJ1-3	TGTGCCAGCAGCCTGAGACTAAGACAGGGGACTGAGGGAAACACCATATATTTT	CASSLRLRQGTEGNTIYF
NA	TRBV4-1	TRBJ2-7	TGCGCCAGCAGCCGGGATGGCGGGTACGAGCAGTACTTC	CASSRDGGYEQYF
TRBD1	TRBV19	TRBJ1-5	TGTGCCAGTAGTATGGGGACAGATCCTTATAGCAATCAGCCCCAGCATTTT	CASSMGTDPYSNQPQHF
TRBD1	TRBV7-9	TRBJ2-3	TGTGCCAGCAGCCCGGACAGGACGGGAAAGATGGATACGCAGTATTTT	CASSPDRTGKMDTQYF
TRBD1	TRBV11-2	TRBJ1-2	TGTGCCAGCAGCCTGGAGGGGGCGGGCGATGGCTACACCTTC	CASSLEGAGDGYTF
TRBD1	TRBV6-6	TRBJ1-1	TGTGCCAGCAGCCTCAGGACAGGGGGGAACACTGAAGCTTTCTTT	CASSLRTGGNTEAFF
TRBD2	TRBV19	TRBJ2-1	TGTGCCAGTAGTAGAGCGGGGGGGCCCCACAATGAGCAGTTCTTC	CASSRAGGPHNEQFF
TRBD2	TRBV5-1	TRBJ2-1	TGCGCCAGCAGCTTGACCGTACTAGCGGGGGGCTCCTACAATGAGCAGTTCTTC	CASSLTVLAGGSYNEQFF
NA	TRBV18	TRBJ2-7	TGTGCCAGCTCAAGTCTATCTTGGGGGGTTACCTACGAGCAGTACTTC	CASSSLSWGVTYEQYF
NA	TRBV7-9	TRBJ2-2	TGTGCCAGCAGCTATAGCGGACCCATGGAGCTGTTTTTT	CASSYSGPMELFF
NA	TRBV2	TRBJ1-1	TGTGCCAGCATAAAGGGGATGGGTAGTAACACTGAAGCTTTCTTT	CASIKGMGSNTEAFF
TRBD2	TRBV5-1	TRBJ2-2	TGCGCCAGCAGGACGGGACTAGCGGGAGCCACCGGGGAGCTGTTTTTT	CASRTGLAGATGELFF
TRBD2	TRBV7-9	TRBJ2-5	TGTGCCAGCAGCTTAACCGTAGCGGGAGGTAGGGAGACCCAGTACTTC	CASSLTVAGGRETQYF
NA	TRBV15	TRBJ1-5	TGTGCCACCAGCAGTCTTTCGCAGCCCCAGCATTTT	CATSSLSQPQHF
NA	TRBV9	TRBJ2-1	TGTGCCAGCAGCGTAGGGTCGTGGGGGGATGAGCAGTTCTTC	CASSVGSWGDEQFF
NA	TRBV11-2	TRBJ1-5	TGTGCCAGCAGCCCGGGGAGGGCGCCTGGAGCCCAGCATTTT	CASSPGRAPGAQHF
NA	TRBV4-1	TRBJ1-1	TGCGCCAGCAGCCAAGGAATAGTGGTGAGGAACACTGAAGCTTTCTTT	CASSQGIVVRNTEAFF
NA	TRBV4-3	TRBJ2-3	TGCGCCAGCAGCCAAGATTACAGCCAGGCCACAGATACGCAGTATTTT	CASSQDYSQATDTQYF
TRBD2	TRBV5-1	TRBJ2-1	TGCGCCAGCAGCTATCTAGCGGGGGGCAACTCCTACAATGAGCAGTTCTTC	CASSYLAGGNSYNEQFF
TRBD1	TRBV5-5	TRBJ2-1	TGTGCCAGCAGCCCGACAGGGTACAATGAGCAGTTCTTC	CASSPTGYNEQFF
NA	TRBV19	TRBJ1-2	TGTGCCAGTACCACTACAGGGATCTATGGCTACACCTTC	CASTTTGIYGYTF
NA	TRBV5-1	TRBJ2-1	TGCGCCAGCAGCTTGGATGGGCAGCACTCCTACAATGAGCAGTTCTTC	CASSLDGQHSYNEQFF
NA	TRBV2	TRBJ2-3	TGTGCCAGCAGAAGACAGAGCACAGATACGCAGTATTTT	CASRRQSTDTQYF
NA	TRBV5-4	TRBJ1-5	TGTGCCAGCAGCTTGAGCCCAAATCAGCCCCAGCATTTT	CASSLSPNQPQHF
NA	TRBV6-1	TRBJ2-6	TGTGCCAGCAGTGAAATGAGCGCCGGGGCCAACGTCCTGACTTTC	CASSEMSAGANVLTF
NA	TRBV10-3	TRBJ1-2	TGTGCCATCAGTGAGTCACGGGCGGGCGGCTACACCTTC	CAISESRAGGYTF
NA	TRBV19	TRBJ2-1	TGTGCCAGTAGTACCGTGGACATGCTGAGGGGGATACTCTACAATGAGCAGTTCTTC	CASSTVDMLRGILYNEQFF
NA	TRBV9	TRBJ1-1	TGTGCCAGCAGCGTAGGACAGATGAACACTGAAGCTTTCTTT	CASSVGQMNTEAFF
NA	TRBV7-3	TRBJ2-5	TGTGCCAGCAGCTTAGGAAGCGAGGAGACCCAGTACTTC	CASSLGSEETQYF
NA	TRBV7-9	TRBJ1-1	TGTGCCAGCAGCCCACAGGTGAACACTGAAGCTTTCTTT	CASSPQVNTEAFF